This TCR beta chain derives from a study of T-cell reconstitution after alpha-beta-depleted transplantation in children. The ends were cut back, 5 bases at V and 0 bases at J, with 22 bases in the middle. CDR3 length equals 18 residues. Unique molecular identifiers were incorporated into the prepared TCRbeta library. From the PCR reads, TCRdb called clonotypes with MiXCR, one entry per CDR3 protein. The table records approximately 200,000 distinct CDR3 sequences, just over 14% of them present only once. This specimen consisted of PBMCs from the stem cell graft donor, obtained from the stem cell graft. The receptor comes from a human donor who donated a stem cell graft to a child with acute lymphoblastic leukemia. The chain carries TRBV12-3 or TRBV12-4 and TRBJ1-1; D not resolved. CDR3: CASSSPGRGNFMNTEAFF. The CDR3, as DNA: TGTGCCAGCAGTAGCCCCGGGCGAGGGAACTTTATGAACACTGAAGCTTTCTTT.